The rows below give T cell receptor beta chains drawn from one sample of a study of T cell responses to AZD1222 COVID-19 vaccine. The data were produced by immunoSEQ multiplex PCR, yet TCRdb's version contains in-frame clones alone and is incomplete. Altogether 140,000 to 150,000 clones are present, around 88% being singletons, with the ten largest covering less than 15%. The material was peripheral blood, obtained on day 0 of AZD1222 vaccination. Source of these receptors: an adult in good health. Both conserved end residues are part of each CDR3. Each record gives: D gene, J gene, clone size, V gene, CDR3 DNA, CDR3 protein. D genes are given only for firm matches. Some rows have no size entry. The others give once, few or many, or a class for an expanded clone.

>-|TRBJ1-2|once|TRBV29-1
TGCAGCGTTGAGGCACAAGACAACTATGGCTACACCTTC
CSVEAQDNYGYTF
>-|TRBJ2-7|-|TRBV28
TGTGCCAGCAGACCCGGACAGCTCTACGAGCAGTACTTC
CASRPGQLYEQYF
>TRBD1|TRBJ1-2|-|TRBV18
TGTGCCAGCTCACTTACAACAGGGGAAGGGGCTAACTATGGCTACACCTTC
CASSLTTGEGANYGYTF
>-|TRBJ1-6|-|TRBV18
TGTGCCAGCTCCCCCTCCGACCGAAATTCACCCCTCCACTTT
CASSPSDRNSPLHF
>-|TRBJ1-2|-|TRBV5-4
TGTGCCAGCAGCTTGGAAGGGATCTATGGCTACACCTTC
CASSLEGIYGYTF
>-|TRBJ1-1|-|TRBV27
TGTGCCAGCAGACCTCCCCCCGACTTAAACACTGAAGCTTTCTTT
CASRPPPDLNTEAFF
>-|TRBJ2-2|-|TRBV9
TGTGCCAGCAGCGGGGGGGCTACCGGGGAGCTGTTTTTT
CASSGGATGELFF
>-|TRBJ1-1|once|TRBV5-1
TGCGCCAGCAGCGTCCTAGCGGTTAACACTGAAGCTTTCTTT
CASSVLAVNTEAFF
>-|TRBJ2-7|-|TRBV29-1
TGCAGCGTCCTAAAACAGGGGAGGTACGAGCAGTACTTC
CSVLKQGRYEQYF
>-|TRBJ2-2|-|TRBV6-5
TGTGCCAGCAGAAAGGGACCGCTCACCGGGGAGCTGTTTTTT
CASRKGPLTGELFF
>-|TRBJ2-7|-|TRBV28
TGTGCCAGCACCACTTCCGGCGCCTACGAGCAGTACTTC
CASTTSGAYEQYF
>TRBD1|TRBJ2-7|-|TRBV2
TGTGCCAGCAGGGAAGGGACAGGGATGTGGGAGCAGTACTTC
CASREGTGMWEQYF
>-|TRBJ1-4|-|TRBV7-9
TGTGCCAGCAGCCCGCTGTTCGCAACTAATGAAAAACTGTTTTTT
CASSPLFATNEKLFF
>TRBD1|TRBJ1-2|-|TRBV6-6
TGTGCCAGCAGTTCCGCCAAGACAGGGAGCTATGGCTACACCTTC
CASSSAKTGSYGYTF
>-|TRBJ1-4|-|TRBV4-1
TGCGCCAGCAGCCAAGAAAGGGTTACTAATGAAAAACTGTTTTTT
CASSQERVTNEKLFF
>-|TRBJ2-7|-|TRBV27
TGTGCCAGCAGTCCGCGGACAGACTCCTACGAGCAGTACTTC
CASSPRTDSYEQYF
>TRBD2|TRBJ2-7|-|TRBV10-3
TGTGCCATCAGTGAGTCGACTCTAGCGGCCGAGCAGTACTTC
CAISESTLAAEQYF
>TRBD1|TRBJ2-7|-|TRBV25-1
TGTGCCAGCAGTGCCCAGACAGGGCGGGTTTACGAGCAGTACTTC
CASSAQTGRVYEQYF
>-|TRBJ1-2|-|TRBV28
TGTGCCAGCAGAACCCCGAGCTACGGCTACACCTTC
CASRTPSYGYTF
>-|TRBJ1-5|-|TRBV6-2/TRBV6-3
TGTGCCAGCAGTAACCCCCGGGGGTCTGATCAGCCCCAGCATTTT
CASSNPRGSDQPQHF
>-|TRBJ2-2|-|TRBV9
TGTGCCAGCAGCGTAGAGTTGGCGGGGGCGCGCACCGGGGAGCTGTTTTTT
CASSVELAGARTGELFF
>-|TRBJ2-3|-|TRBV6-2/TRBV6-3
TGTGCCAGCAGTCCCTCTCGATCGGCGCAGTATTTT
CASSPSRSAQYF
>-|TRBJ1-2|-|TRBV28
TGTGCCAGCAGCAGGACTGACTATGGCTACACCTTC
CASSRTDYGYTF
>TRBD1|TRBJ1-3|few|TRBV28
TGTGCCAGCAGTTCCGGGACAGGGAATCTTGGAAACACCATATATTTT
CASSSGTGNLGNTIYF
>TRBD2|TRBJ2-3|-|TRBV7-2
TGTGCCAGCAGCTTAAGACTAGCGGGGGGAGATACGCAGTATTTT
CASSLRLAGGDTQYF
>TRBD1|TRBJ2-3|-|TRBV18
TGTGCCAGCTCACGGGACAGGGGGACAGATACGCAGTATTTT
CASSRDRGTDTQYF